This T cell receptor beta chain was documented in a study of spatial heterogeneity in lung cancer. One entry per CDR3 protein results from TCRdb running MiXCR on the 5' RACE reads. The data show 20,000 to 25,000 distinct CDR3 sequences, with about 4.3% seen just once and roughly 9.9% held by the top ten. Documented time point: sample taken at primary tumor resection. Sequencing was performed on whole RNA extracted from tumor and nontumor lung tissue, or from frozen PBMC, and the material was left unsorted. This CDR3 has 15 residues. Per germline, CDR1 SEHNR and CDR2 FQNEAQ (reference sequence). Trimming took off 5 bases at V and 2 bases at J, with 15 bases between the two ends. Study conclusions and caveats: Mutation counts in tumors were tracked by counts of expanded intratumoral alpha and beta TCRs.

This clonotype has at least ten counts. Its antigen is unknown. Here the sequenced sample was lung tumor tissue, taken at surgery. This TCR was recovered from a male donor with early-stage non-small cell lung cancer. The V call is TRBV7-9, the J call TRBJ2-5; no clear D. The CDR3 nucleotides read TGTGCCAGCAGCCTATTACCCGGCAGGCAAGAGACCCAGTACTTC. This codes for CASSLLPGRQETQYF.